The subject of this entry is one TCR beta chain. This record comes from a study of blood T cell repertoires in COVID-19. Clones were read by immunoSEQ multiplex PCR, and TCRdb kept only the in-frame ones, dropping some. The table lists 40,000 to 50,000 clones, roughly 78% of them singletons, with about 25% in the top ten. Sample: peripheral blood. This receptor was obtained from a man between 65 and 80 years old with acute or convalescent COVID-19.

Here the CDR3 DNA reads TGTGCCAGCAAAGGACAGGGGGTCCCTGAAGCTTTCTTT. The encoded protein is CASKGQGVPEAFF. The V call is TRBV27, the J call TRBJ1-1; 10 nucleotides line up with TRBD1. CDR3 size: 13 residues. Germline V gene lookup returns CDR1 MNHEY and CDR2 SMNVEV (reference sequence). With 7 bases clipped from V and 6 bases from J, the junction kept 5 bases outside the gene matches.